Presented here are 16 T cell receptor beta chains from one specimen sequenced in a study of OX40 agonist ivuxolimab in advanced cancers. Receptor amplification or capture employed the immunoSEQ multiplex PCR assay. Held by TCRdb, this immuneACCESS table contains in-frame sequences only and omits some clones. Under half of the omission traces to an unresolved V gene where checked; the cause of the rest is unknown. This sample has some 74,000 clones in its table, and 65% to 90% of those were observed once. 0.5% to 0.6% of the sample belongs to the ten largest clones. Sample: CD4+ or CD8+ T cells sorted from blood, taken in a trial of the OX40 agonist ivuxolimab. Source of these receptors: an adult with an advanced solid tumor such as melanoma, head and neck, liver or kidney cancer.

The chain is built from TRBV4-1 and TRBJ2-3; D ambiguous. The V gene lost 0 bases and the J gene lost 6 bases, with 10 bases spanning the gap. The V gene's germline CDR1 is MGHRA and CDR2 YSYEKL. The length of the CDR3 is 14 residues. The CDR3 protein is CASSQDLSRDTQYF. In nucleotides, the CDR3 is TGCGCCAGCAGCCAAGATCTAAGCAGGGATACGCAGTATTTT.

CDR3 region: CSAGGDQPQHF. CDR3 in DNA: TGCAGTGCTGGAGGGGATCAGCCCCAGCATTTT. This rearrangement joins TRBV20-1 to TRBJ1-5, with D tentatively TRBD1 (5 bases). CDR3 size: 11 residues. V was cut by 5 bases and J by 5 bases, with 7 bases left in between. Germline V gene lookup returns CDR1 DFQATT and CDR2 SNEGSKA (reference sequence).

The chain links TRBV5-1 to TRBJ2-7, with TRBD1 matching over 8 bases. In germline, CDR1 is SGHRS, CDR2 YFSETQ. This CDR3 has 15 amino acids. V shed 4 bases and J 5 bases; nucleotides not matched to a gene: 11. The CDR3 loop is CASSPGQAARNEQYF. The CDR3 nucleotides are TGCGCCAGCAGCCCGGGACAGGCCGCTAGGAACGAGCAGTACTTC. Variable domain in full (rest from reference TRBV5-1 and TRBJ2-7): KAGVTQTPRYLIKTRGQQVTLSCSPISGHRSVSWYQQTPGQGLQFLFEYFSETQRNKGNFPGRFSGRQFSNSRSEMNVSTLELGDSALYLCASSPGQAARNEQYFGPGTRLTVT.

The chain employs TRBV4-1 and TRBJ2-5; D is perhaps TRBD1 (5 bases). Germline V CDR1 and CDR2: MGHRA, YSYEKL. This CDR3 has 15 residues. V gave up 1 base and J gave up 1 base, with 10 bases separating them. The CDR3 spells CASSQGRTLQETQYF. As DNA, the CDR3 is TGCGCCAGCAGCCAAGGACGGACACTCCAAGAGACCCAGTACTTC.

This clone was observed once. This chain's CDR3 is CASSQRPEREQYF. DNA of the CDR3: TGCGCCAGCAGCCAACGACCAGAGCGTGAGCAGTACTTC. This chain connects TRBV4-1 to TRBJ2-7; D unresolved. The CDR3 covers 13 residues. The germline V gene has CDR1 MGHRA and CDR2 YSYEKL. V lost 2 bases and J 7 bases, leaving 12 bases between the germline ends.

V gene TRBV10-2 combines with J gene TRBJ2-1; 13 bases align to TRBD2. Per germline, CDR1 WSHSY and CDR2 SAAADI. The CDR3 sequence is 14 residues long. V trimming: 8 bases; J trimming: 7 bases; junction bases outside the gene matches: 5. DNA for the CDR3: TGCGCCAGCTACGGACTAGCGGGAGTTAATGAGCAGTTCTTC. Translated: CASYGLAGVNEQFF.

This chain links TRBV7-3 with TRBJ2-1; 7 nucleotides line up with TRBD2. J was trimmed by 5 bases and V by 2 bases; bases with no gene match: 3. The germline CDR1 and CDR2 sequences are SGHTA and FQGTGA. CDR3 length: 14 residues. The CDR3 bases are TGTGCCAGCAGCTTAGGCGGGAGAAACAATGAGCAGTTCTTC. It yields the protein CASSLGGRNNEQFF.

The rearrangement links TRBV6-5 to TRBJ2-7, with 8 bases identical to TRBD1. CDR3 length: 16 residues. In germline, CDR1 is MNHEY, CDR2 SVGAGI. The V gene end was trimmed by 2 bases and the J gene end by 3 bases; junction bases not matched to a gene: 9. Here the CDR3 DNA reads TGTGCCAGCAGTTACACAGGGGGTGCGTCCTACTACGAGCAGTACTTC. Its translation: CASSYTGGASYYEQYF.

Concerning this clone itself: Additional DNA sequences in this sample encode the identical CDR3. The rearrangement joins TRBV6-5 to TRBJ1-6; D may be TRBD1 (6 bases). Trimming removed 0 bases at V and 8 bases at J, with 11 bases between. Germline assignment: CDR1 MNHEY and CDR2 SVGAGI. This CDR3 is 15 amino acids long. CDR3 in DNA: TGTGCCAGCAGTTACTCGAGAGGGGGAGATTCACCCCTCCACTTT. This encodes CASSYSRGGDSPLHF.

The chain joins TRBV28 to TRBJ2-7; no reliable D call. The V and J ends lost 1 base and 2 bases respectively, with 6 bases between them. Germline V CDR1 and CDR2: MDHEN, SYDVKM. The CDR3 sequence is 13 residues long. CDR3 sequence (DNA): TGTGCCAGCAGTTTATCACAGACCTACGAGCAGTACTTC. It translates to CASSLSQTYEQYF.

CDR3 protein: CASSFPQRGHNEQFF. Here the CDR3 DNA reads TGTGCCAGCAGTTTCCCCCAGCGGGGACACAATGAGCAGTTCTTC. The V and J genes are TRBV28 and TRBJ2-1, with 7 bases aligning to TRBD2. Germline V gives CDR1 MDHEN, CDR2 SYDVKM. The CDR3 consists of 15 residues. Trimming removed 3 bases from V and 5 bases from J; junction bases left unmatched: 7. Using reference TRBV28 and TRBJ2-1 for the parts outside the CDR3, the full variable domain is DVKVTQSSRYLVKRTGEKVFLECVQDMDHENMFWYRQDPGLGLRLIYFSYDVKMKEKGDIPEGYSVSREKKERFSLILESASTNQTSMYLCASSFPQRGHNEQFFGPGTRLTVL.

The count of this clone is one. V is TRBV19 and J is TRBJ2-3; D is unresolved. The germline gives CDR1 LNHDA, CDR2 SQIVND (reference sequence). The germline V and J ends were trimmed by 4 bases and 5 bases, with 10 bases remaining between them. There are 13 residues in the CDR3. The CDR3 here is CASSTPRRDTQYF. CDR3 in DNA: TGTGCCAGTAGTACGCCACGGAGAGATACGCAGTATTTT.

J is TRBJ1-2 and V is TRBV6-6; D gene uncertain. CDR3 size: 12 residues. V lost 4 bases, J lost 7 bases, and 10 bases lay in between. The germline gives CDR1 MNHNY, CDR2 SVGAGI (reference sequence). Here the CDR3 DNA reads TGTGCCAGCAGTTCGGTGGGATCTGGCTACACCTTC. Residues: CASSSVGSGYTF.

The chain recombines TRBV2 with TRBJ2-1; 7 bases map to TRBD2. The germline V gene has CDR1 SNHLY and CDR2 FYNNEI. The CDR3 runs to 16 residues. J gave up 1 base and V 6 bases, and 9 bases lay outside the gene matches. The CDR3 region is CASSPSGRESYNEQFF. CDR3 nucleotide sequence: TGTGCCAGCAGCCCGTCTGGGCGGGAGTCCTACAATGAGCAGTTCTTC.

In DNA form, the CDR3 reads TGTGCCAGCACTCTAACCAGGGACAGGGTGGGCGAGCAGTACTTC. It specifies CASTLTRDRVGEQYF. The chain joins TRBV27 to TRBJ2-7, with TRBD1 identical over 9 bases. Germline loops: CDR1 MNHEY, CDR2 SMNVEV (reference sequence). V gave up 7 bases and J gave up 6 bases; unmatched junction bases: 13. The CDR3 is 15 amino acids.

This clone is a singleton in its sample. The chain employs TRBV6-1 and TRBJ2-3, with no clear D. Germline lookup yields CDR1 MNHNS and CDR2 SASEGT. This CDR3 comprises 18 residues. V dropped 3 bases and J dropped 2 bases, with 21 bases sitting between them. The CDR3 sequence: CASSEDGPRWRNTDTQYF. The CDR3 DNA reads as TGTGCCAGCAGTGAGGACGGACCTAGGTGGCGGAACACAGATACGCAGTATTTT.